The rows below give T cell receptor beta chains drawn from one sample of a study of beta chain features in type 1 diabetes. Assay: immunoSEQ multiplex PCR; the TCRdb copy retains only in-frame clones and omits some. The sample gives 150,000 or so clones, less than 9.5% of which show up once; 2% to 3% is in the top ten. The sample was central memory CD4+ T cells from blood. The source is a woman between 18 and 30 years old in good health. CDR3s include the opening cysteine and the closing phenylalanine or tryptophan. The order of the fields is D gene, J gene, clone size, V gene, CDR3 protein, CDR3 DNA. D genes are given only for firm matches. Clone size appears in some rows only: once, few, many, or a class for an expanded clone.

>TRBD2|TRBJ2-2|many|TRBV7-9
CASSAGTSGRGGELFF
TGTGCCAGCAGCGCTGGGACTAGCGGGAGAGGCGGGGAGCTGTTTTTT
>TRBD2|TRBJ2-3|few|TRBV13
CASSRGRPSTDTQYF
TGTGCCAGCAGCCGCGGGAGGCCTAGCACAGATACGCAGTATTTT
>.|TRBJ1-6|many|TRBV7-9
CASSVGSRGYSPLHF
TGTGCCAGCAGCGTAGGAAGTCGGGGGTATTCACCCCTCCACTTT
>TRBD2|TRBJ2-7|.|TRBV13
CASSPRTSGSYEQYF
TGTGCCAGCAGCCCTCGGACTAGCGGGAGTTACGAGCAGTACTTC
>.|TRBJ1-1|.|TRBV19
CASSMEGLSTEAFF
TGTGCCAGTAGTATGGAGGGTTTGAGCACTGAAGCTTTCTTT
>TRBD1|TRBJ1-2|.|TRBV19
CAGITGGGYTF
TGTGCCGGTATAACAGGGGGTGGCTACACCTTC
>.|TRBJ2-7|.|TRBV5-1
CASSQQASSYEQYF
TGCGCCAGCAGCCAACAGGCCTCCTCCTACGAGCAGTACTTC
>.|TRBJ2-1|.|TRBV2
CASKVGTRLNEQFF
TGTGCCAGCAAAGTCGGGACACGGCTCAATGAGCAGTTCTTC
>TRBD2|TRBJ2-7|few|TRBV7-2
CASRAGGAYEQYF
TGTGCCAGCAGGGCTGGGGGGGCCTACGAGCAGTACTTC
>.|TRBJ1-5|many|TRBV19
CASSPGGGTRQPQHF
TGTGCCAGTAGCCCGGGGGGGGGTACGCGCCAGCCCCAGCATTTT
>.|TRBJ1-2|.|TRBV15
CATSPDSNYGYTF
TGTGCCACCAGCCCGGACAGCAACTATGGCTACACCTTC
>.|TRBJ1-3|.|TRBV9
CASSASTGLDFSGNTIYF
TGTGCCAGCAGCGCCTCGACAGGACTGGACTTCTCTGGAAACACCATATATTTT
>TRBD2|TRBJ2-7|.|TRBV18
CASSFYIGRSGASSYEQYF
TGTGCCAGCTCTTTCTATATCGGGCGGAGCGGGGCTTCATCCTACGAGCAGTACTTC
>.|TRBJ1-4|few|TRBV6-6
CASSYSSPLGEKLFF
TGTGCCAGCAGTTACTCGAGTCCGCTAGGCGAAAAACTGTTTTTT
>.|TRBJ2-5|.|TRBV7-9
CASSLRQQETQYF
TGTGCCAGCAGCTTAAGACAGCAAGAGACCCAGTACTTC
>.|TRBJ2-2|few|TRBV11-2
CASSLSGDSGELFF
TGTGCCAGCAGCTTATCGGGGGATTCCGGGGAGCTGTTTTTT
>.|TRBJ2-7|.|TRBV29-1
CSAQDWVSYEQYF
TGCAGCGCCCAGGATTGGGTCTCCTACGAGCAGTACTTC
>.|TRBJ1-1|.|TRBV7-9
CASSFGEGTEAFF
TGTGCCAGCAGCTTCGGGGAGGGCACTGAAGCTTTCTTT
>.|TRBJ1-4|few|TRBV7-2
CASSSGPTNEKLFF
TGTGCCAGCAGCAGCGGACCAACTAATGAAAAACTGTTTTTT
>.|TRBJ1-1|few|TRBV5-4
CASHSGGDTEAFF
TGTGCCAGCCACTCCGGGGGAGACACTGAAGCTTTCTTT
>TRBD1|TRBJ2-3|few|TRBV29-1
CSVGRDRAGDTQYF
TGCAGCGTCGGCCGGGACAGGGCGGGGGATACGCAGTATTTT
>TRBD1|TRBJ2-7|.|TRBV5-6
CASSFGQGDEQYF
TGTGCCAGCAGCTTTGGACAGGGAGACGAGCAGTACTTC
>.|TRBJ2-2|.|TRBV4-1
CASSQEASLVRELFF
TGCGCCAGCAGCCAAGAGGCCTCCCTAGTGAGGGAGCTGTTTTTT
>.|TRBJ1-3|once|TRBV5-6
CASSFGGNTIYF
TGTGCCAGCAGCTTCGGGGGAAACACCATATATTTT
>TRBD2|TRBJ2-3|few|TRBV30
CAWNLGLAGGPTQYF
TGTGCCTGGAACTTGGGACTAGCGGGAGGGCCAACGCAGTATTTT
>.|TRBJ1-1|few|TRBV30
CAWSAGYNTEAFF
TGTGCCTGGAGTGCGGGGTACAACACTGAAGCTTTCTTT
>.|TRBJ2-3|.|TRBV18
CASCTLDTDTQYF
TGTGCCAGCTGCACCTTAGATACAGATACGCAGTATTTT
>.|TRBJ1-5|few|TRBV4-2
CASSSDYNQPQHF
TGTGCCAGCAGTAGCGATTACAATCAGCCCCAGCATTTT
>TRBD1|TRBJ1-2|few|TRBV30
CAWSANRGLKGYTF
TGTGCCTGGAGTGCGAACAGGGGCCTTAAGGGCTACACCTTC
>.|TRBJ2-5|.|TRBV19
CASSSGETQYF
TGTGCCAGTAGTTCGGGGGAGACCCAGTACTTC
>.|TRBJ1-1|few|TRBV27
CASSLQSGNSIVNTEAFF
TGTGCCAGCAGTTTACAATCCGGGAACTCGATCGTGAACACTGAAGCTTTCTTT
>TRBD1|TRBJ2-7|.|TRBV4-1
CASTLPGQTYEQYF
TGCGCCAGCACCTTACCGGGACAGACCTACGAGCAGTACTTC
>TRBD2|TRBJ2-1|few|TRBV6-6
CSAGGYNEQFF
TGTTCCGCGGGAGGATACAATGAGCAGTTCTTC
>TRBD2|TRBJ2-1|few|TRBV28
CASSPGLAGGVEFF
TGTGCCAGCAGCCCGGGACTAGCGGGGGGGGTTGAGTTCTTC
>.|TRBJ2-6|.|TRBV7-2
CASSLDSSGANVLTF
TGTGCCAGCAGCCTCGACTCCTCTGGGGCCAACGTCCTGACTTTC
>TRBD1|TRBJ1-1|.|TRBV30
CAWSRDRGYTEAFF
TGTGCCTGGAGCCGGGACAGGGGGTACACTGAAGCTTTCTTT
>.|TRBJ1-2|few|TRBV11-1
CASSHRDYGYTF
TGTGCCAGCAGCCACCGGGACTATGGCTACACCTTC
>.|TRBJ1-2|few|TRBV5-1
CASSSTGGNAYGYTF
TGCGCCAGCAGCTCTACAGGCGGGAATGCCTATGGCTACACCTTC
>.|TRBJ1-1|few|TRBV5-4
CASSLDGGGPGGTEAFF
TGTGCCAGCAGCTTGGACGGAGGAGGCCCTGGGGGGACTGAAGCTTTCTTT
>.|TRBJ2-5|few|TRBV5-1
CASSSGNFQETQYF
TGCGCCAGCAGCTCAGGGAATTTCCAAGAGACCCAGTACTTC
>.|TRBJ2-5|.|TRBV5-6
CASSSLQGQETQYF
TGTGCCAGCAGCTCGCTACAGGGACAAGAGACCCAGTACTTC
>.|TRBJ1-1|few|TRBV4-2
CASSRNTIEAFF
TGTGCCAGCAGCCGTAACACAATCGAAGCTTTCTTT
>TRBD1|TRBJ1-4|.|TRBV6-6
CASSHHRGTNEKLFF
TGTGCCAGCAGTCATCACAGGGGAACTAATGAAAAACTGTTTTTT
>TRBD1|TRBJ2-5|few|TRBV5-4
CASSLGAGTEMRTQYF
TGTGCCAGCAGCTTAGGGGCCGGGACAGAGATGAGGACCCAGTACTTC
>.|TRBJ2-5|few|TRBV7-3
CASSIQGRETQYF
TGTGCCAGCAGCATACAGGGTCGAGAGACCCAGTACTTC
>.|TRBJ1-2|.|TRBV7-2
CASSLGSPGNYGYTF
TGTGCCAGCAGCTTAGGGTCCCCCGGGAACTATGGCTACACCTTC
>.|TRBJ1-2|.|TRBV2
CASRPGRGNYGYTF
TGTGCCAGCAGACCCGGGCGGGGTAACTATGGCTACACCTTC
>TRBD2|TRBJ2-3|.|TRBV5-1
CASSPRGLPDTTDTQYF
TGCGCCAGCAGCCCGCGGGGACTACCCGATACCACAGATACGCAGTATTTT
>.|TRBJ2-1|few|TRBV12-5
CASGPRTPSTYNEQFF
TGTGCTAGTGGTCCTCGGACACCTAGTACATACAATGAGCAGTTCTTC
>TRBD2|TRBJ2-3|.|TRBV18
CASSPGTSGTDTQYF
TGTGCCAGCTCACCAGGGACTAGCGGCACAGATACGCAGTATTTT
>TRBD1|TRBJ2-2|few|TRBV25-1
CASSGTGLSGELFF
TGTGCCAGCAGTGGGACAGGGCTGTCCGGGGAGCTGTTTTTT
>.|TRBJ2-6|.|TRBV6-5
CASSYQGRGANVLTF
TGTGCCAGCAGTTACCAAGGGAGAGGGGCCAACGTCCTGACTTTC
>TRBD2|TRBJ2-1|few|TRBV5-1
CASSSGGLYNEQFF
TGCGCCAGCAGCTCGGGAGGACTATACAATGAGCAGTTCTTC
>.|TRBJ1-5|.|TRBV30
CAWSLGFTGQPQHF
TGTGCCTGGAGCCTCGGATTCACGGGGCAGCCCCAGCATTTT
>TRBD2|TRBJ2-7|.|TRBV19
CASTRAGGSYEQYF
TGTGCCAGTACTCGGGCGGGAGGGTCCTACGAGCAGTACTTC
>.|TRBJ1-5|.|TRBV2
CASSDSAGIINQPQHF
TGTGCCAGCAGTGACTCGGCAGGCATTATCAATCAGCCCCAGCATTTT
>TRBD1|TRBJ2-7|.|TRBV6-5
CASSPGGMGYEQYF
TGTGCCAGCAGCCCAGGGGGTATGGGGTACGAGCAGTACTTC